The sequence of this TCR beta chain was determined in a study of blood T cells in healthy people across ages. At least 5.5 micrograms of total RNA were extracted per sample. This CDR3 has 14 amino acids. Trimming pared 7 bases from V and 6 bases from J, leaving 19 bases between. In germline, CDR1 is MDHEN, CDR2 SYDVKM. PCR was performed a second time for roughly 7 to 12 cycles using a sample-barcoded 5' primer and a J-beta primer mix. TCRdb independently ran MiXCR on the 5' RACE reads; one entry per CDR3 protein. This table holds under 1,100,000 distinct CDR3 sequences, approximately 25% found once. These data are also associated with another study on T cells of mothers and their children. In that study: Reads recorded for TCR beta CDR3 numbered over 8.5 million per mother and several million per child. Slightly higher overlap, not significant, was seen in related mother-child pairs than in unrelated pairs.

The chain has TRBV28 and TRBJ2-7; D remains unclear. The source material was blood. This clonotype was sampled from a girl between 2 and 10 years old in good health. CDR3: CASTPYRRVSEQYF. CDR3 DNA sequence: TGTGCCAGCACCCCGTACCGGAGAGTGAGCGAGCAGTACTTC.